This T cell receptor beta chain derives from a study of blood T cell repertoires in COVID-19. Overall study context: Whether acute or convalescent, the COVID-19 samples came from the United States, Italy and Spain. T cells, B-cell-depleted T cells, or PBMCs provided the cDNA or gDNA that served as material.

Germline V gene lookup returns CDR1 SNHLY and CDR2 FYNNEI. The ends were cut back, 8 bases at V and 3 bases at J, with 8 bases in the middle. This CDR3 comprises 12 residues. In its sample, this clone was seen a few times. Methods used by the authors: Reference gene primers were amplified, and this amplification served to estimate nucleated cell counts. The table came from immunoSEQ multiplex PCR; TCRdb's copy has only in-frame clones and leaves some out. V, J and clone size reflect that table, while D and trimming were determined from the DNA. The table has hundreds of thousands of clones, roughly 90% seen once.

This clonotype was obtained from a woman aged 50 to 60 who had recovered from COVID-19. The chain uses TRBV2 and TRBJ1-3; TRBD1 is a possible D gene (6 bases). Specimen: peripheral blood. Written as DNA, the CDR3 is TGTGCCAGCTCAGGGGATGGAAACACCATATATTTT. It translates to CASSGDGNTIYF.